The 23 T cell receptor beta chains listed next were all sequenced from one sample in a study of tumor-infiltrating lymphocytes in primary liver carcinoma. Total RNA (roughly 0.45 ug) served as template for TCR beta cDNA synthesis primed by a constant-region primer. Researchers made the TCR beta libraries by running three nested multiplex PCR rounds with slightly modified ARM-PCR. Amplification in the first two PCR rounds was performed using TRBV1-TRBV30 forward primers and a C-beta reverse primer for roughly 9 cycles each. TCRdb re-called the multiplex PCR reads with MiXCR, one entry per CDR3 protein. There are under 200,000 distinct CDR3 sequences in the sample; less than 75% occur only once, and roughly 7% lies in the top ten. The blood RNA (from unsorted whole blood) was obtained, and germline DNA was also extracted. The sequenced sample consisted of peripheral blood. The receptor source for this set is a woman aged 55 to 70 with primary liver carcinoma and hepatitis B virus infection.

This clonotype has a count of ten or more. The chain is built from TRBV7-9 and TRBJ1-2; possibly TRBD1 for D (5 bases). The germline CDR1 and CDR2 sequences are SEHNR and FQNEAQ (reference sequence). V dropped 1 base and J dropped 3 bases, with 12 bases sitting between them. This CDR3 region has 15 residues. Written as DNA, the CDR3 is TGTGCCAGCAGCTTAGAAGTGGGGCTCGACTATGGCTACACCTTC. It is translated as CASSLEVGLDYGYTF.

V is TRBV2 and J is TRBJ1-4; D gene uncertain. V was cut by 10 bases and J by 4 bases, with 13 bases left in between. CDR1 and CDR2 (germline): SNHLY, FYNNEI. The length of the CDR3 is 13 residues. The CDR3 coding sequence is TGTGCCACACGAAGGAACATTAATGAAAAACTGTTTTTT. Protein sequence: CATRRNINEKLFF. Variable domain in full (rest from reference TRBV2 and TRBJ1-4): EPEVTQTPSHQVTQMGQEVILRCVPISNHLYFYWYRQILGQKVEFLVSFYNNEISEKSEIFDDQFSVERPDGSNFTLKIRSTKLEDSAMYFCATRRNINEKLFFGSGTQLSVL.

This clonotype has only a few counts. V and J are TRBV28 and TRBJ2-7; 7 positions match TRBD1. CDR3 length equals 16 residues. Per germline, CDR1 MDHEN and CDR2 SYDVKM. V shed 6 bases, J shed 5 bases, and the junction held 16 bases outside the gene matches. The chain's CDR3 is CASSPLSPQGTHEQYF. DNA of the CDR3: TGTGCCAGCAGCCCTCTCAGCCCACAGGGGACCCACGAGCAGTACTTC.

Points on this clonotype: The junction does not match germline at one end; this may be a read error. V gene TRBV29-1 combines with J gene TRBJ2-7; D is possibly TRBD2 (5 bases). The germline CDR1 and CDR2 sequences are SQVTM and ANQGSEA. The CDR3 is 13 amino acids. DNA of the CDR3: TGCAGCATTAAACGTCCCGGAGGTACGTGGCAGTATTTC. It is translated as CSIKRPGGTWQYF.

Comment on this clonotype: It may be a read error: a sequence one base away is much more abundant. This chain joins TRBV6-5 and TRBJ1-1; D possibly corresponds to TRBD1 (5 bases). The CDR3 is made up of 15 amino acids. CDR1 MNHEY and CDR2 SVGAGI come from the germline V gene. The CDR3 reads CASSYLGTVNAEAFF. The CDR3 DNA follows: TGTGCCAGCAGCTACCTAGGGACGGTGAACGCTGAAGCTTTCTTT.

The table lists this clonotype with a few counts. This chain uses TRBV28 with TRBJ1-2; D is possibly TRBD1 (5 bases). Trimming removed 6 bases at V and 4 bases at J, with 15 bases between. CDR3 length: 14 amino acids. Germline V gene lookup returns CDR1 MDHEN and CDR2 SYDVKM. CDR3 sequence reads: CASSLFRDSYGYTF. The CDR3 coding sequence is TGTGCCAGCAGCCTCTTCCGGGACTCCTATGGCTACACCTTC.

This chain joins TRBV6-1 and TRBJ1-1; possible D gene TRBD1, 5 bases. Between the trimmed V and J ends, which lost 8 bases and 5 bases, there was a span of 12 bases. The CDR3 sequence is 12 residues long. In germline, CDR1 is MNHNS, CDR2 SASEGT. This CDR3 is CASAGGGTEAFF. In DNA, the CDR3 is TGTGCCAGCGCGGGCGGGGGTACTGAAGCTTTCTTT.

To note about this clonotype: An end of the junction does not agree with germline; a read error may underlie this. The chain links TRBV11-2 to TRBJ2-7, with 7 nucleotides matching TRBD1. Germline lookup yields CDR1 SGHAT and CDR2 FQNNGV. The CDR3 totals 17 residues. In DNA form, the CDR3 reads TGTGCCAGCAGCTTAGATCCTTATCGGTCAGGGGGAGACGAGCGGTACTTC. It encodes CASSLDPYRSGGDERYF.

V usage is TRBV24-1 and J usage is TRBJ2-4; D may be TRBD1 (5 bases). Germline V gives CDR1 KGHDR, CDR2 SFDVKD. CDR3 length: 13 amino acids. Deletions cut 4 bases from V and 6 bases from J, with 9 bases between. This chain's CDR3 is CATSEGVPNIQYF. In DNA, the CDR3 is TGTGCCACCAGTGAAGGGGTTCCAAACATTCAGTACTTC.

A word on this clonotype: One junction end does not reproduce the germline sequence, and a read error may be involved. The rearrangement joins TRBV11-2 to TRBJ2-7; D uncertain. The CDR3 contains 15 residues. Germline-derived CDR1 and CDR2 are SGHAT and FQNNGV. The CDR3 nucleotides read TGTGCCAGCAGCCTAGAGTGGTGGCAGGTCTACGAGCAGTGCTTC. The encoded protein is CASSLEWWQVYEQCF.

Only a few counts were recorded for this clonotype. The chain employs TRBV6-5 and TRBJ1-3; D ambiguous. Looked up from germline, CDR1 is MNHEY and CDR2 is SVGAGI. The CDR3 totals 16 residues. With 6 bases removed from V and 0 bases from J, the gap between germline ends came to 15 bases. CDR3 sequence: CASSEVRRTSGNTIYF. The CDR3 region has the DNA TGTGCCAGCAGCGAAGTGCGCCGAACCTCTGGAAACACCATATATTTT.

There are many counts of this clonotype. The rearrangement links TRBV7-8 to TRBJ2-5, with D hard to call. CDR3 length equals 16 residues. With 3 bases removed from V and 1 base from J, the gap between germline ends came to 15 bases. The germline gives CDR1 SGHVS, CDR2 FQNEAQ. The CDR3, as DNA: TGTGCCAGCAGCTTTTTCCAAAGGCCTGTCCAAGAGACCCAGTACTTC. The encoded protein is CASSFFQRPVQETQYF.

A single count supports this clonotype. A read error may explain this, as a much larger clone is one base away. The chain employs TRBV29-1 and TRBJ1-1; TRBD1 agrees at 7 bases. The CDR3 runs to 13 residues. Germline V CDR1 and CDR2: SQVTM, ANQGSEA. CDR3 sequence: CSVVEQGNSEAFF. The CDR3 region has the DNA TGCAGCGTTGTAGAACAGGGGAACTCTGAAGCTTTCTTT. Supplemented by reference TRBV29-1 and TRBJ1-1, the full variable domain reads SAVISQKPSRDICQRGTSLTIQCQVDSQVTMMFWYRQQPGQSLTLIATANQGSEATYESGFVIDKFPISRPNLTFSTLTVSNMSPEDSSIYLCSVVEQGNSEAFFGQGTRLTVV.

V gene TRBV5-1 combines with J gene TRBJ2-1; D possibly matches TRBD1 or TRBD2 (5 bases each). Per the germline V gene, CDR1 is SGHRS and CDR2 is YFSETQ. This CDR3 spans 15 amino acids. V shed 2 bases and J shed 2 bases, with 11 bases lying between them. The CDR3 sequence: CASSLKPGPYNEQFF. The CDR3 DNA sequence: TGCGCCAGCAGCTTAAAACCGGGACCCTACAATGAGCAGTTCTTC.

In regard to this clonotype: A much larger clone differs from this one at a single base, so this may be a read error. The CDR3 DNA reads as TGTGCCAGCAGTTACTCGACAGCTAGGGTGGACGAGCAGTACTTC. It specifies CASSYSTARVDEQYF. V is TRBV6-6 and J is TRBJ2-7, with D possibly TRBD1 on 5 matching bases. The CDR3 is 15 amino acids. V gave up 0 bases and J gave up 5 bases, with 14 bases separating them. Germline V lookup: CDR1 MNHNY, CDR2 SVGAGI (reference sequence).

This rearrangement joins TRBV25-1 to TRBJ2-1; D is possibly TRBD1 or TRBD2 (5 bases each). Germline loops: CDR1 MGHDK, CDR2 SYGVNS. This CDR3 is 14 amino acids long. Trimming pared 3 bases from V and 9 bases from J, leaving 15 bases between. CDR3 bases: TGTGCCAGCAGTGACCGAGGGGAAGTGGTTGAGCAGTTCTTC. The encoded protein is CASSDRGEVVEQFF.

A remark on this clonotype: A much larger clone differs from this one at a single base, so this may be a read error. This rearrangement joins TRBV12-3 or TRBV12-4 to TRBJ2-7; 7 positions match TRBD2. There are 15 residues in the CDR3. This CDR3 reads CTSSLETGGPYEQYF. Written as DNA, the CDR3 is TGTACCAGCAGTTTAGAAACGGGAGGTCCCTACGAGCAGTACTTC.

This clonotype showed up many times. The chain recombines TRBV7-8 with TRBJ1-5; tentatively, D is TRBD1 (5 bases). With 3 bases removed from V and 7 bases from J, the gap between germline ends came to 10 bases. The CDR3 consists of 13 residues. The germline CDR1 and CDR2 sequences are SGHVS and FQNEAQ. CDR3 in DNA: TGTGCCAGCAGCTTTGGAGGGGACCAGCCCCAGCATTTT. This gives the protein CASSFGGDQPQHF.

A remark on this clonotype: Since a much larger clone is just one base distant, this may be a read error. The chain couples TRBV6-5 to TRBJ2-3; no firm D call. This CDR3 comprises 15 residues. The germline gives CDR1 MNHEY, CDR2 SVGAGI. The CDR3 nucleotides read TGTGCCAGCAGTCTGGCCGGCGGAAGCACATATACGCAGTATTTT. This encodes CASSLAGGSTYTQYF.

Of note for this clonotype: This may be a read error: a much more frequent sequence differs by one nucleotide. V gene TRBV5-4 combines with J gene TRBJ1-1; tentative D call: TRBD1 (6 bases). The CDR3 extends over 16 amino acids. With 4 bases removed from V and 0 bases from J, the gap between germline ends came to 16 bases. Germline CDR1 reads SGHNT; CDR2 reads YYREEE (reference sequence). The CDR3 sequence is CASSLGGNLMNTEAFF. The CDR3 bases are TGTGCCAGCAGCCTTGGGGGCAACCTCATGAACACTGAAGCTTTCTTT.

About this clonotype: Given the absence of the conserved phenylalanine or tryptophan at the CDR3 end, a read error is likely. V is TRBV11-1 and J is TRBJ2-1; 11 positions agree with TRBD2. From germline, CDR1 is SGHAT and CDR2 FQDESV (reference sequence). V lost 4 bases, J lost 9 bases, and 8 bases stayed unmatched. CDR3 length equals 15 residues. The CDR3 sequence is CASSSLAGGPSEQFL. The DNA for the CDR3 is TGTGCCAGCAGCTCATTAGCGGGAGGGCCGAGTGAGCAGTTCCTC.

This clonotype has at least ten counts. V usage is TRBV29-1 and J usage is TRBJ2-1, with TRBD2 matching over 13 bases. J gave up 0 bases and V 8 bases, and 16 bases lay outside the gene matches. The CDR3 extends over 19 amino acids. The germline V gene encodes CDR1 SQVTM and CDR2 ANQGSEA. CDR3 in amino acids: CSFYGGTSGVGASYNEQFF. The DNA of the CDR3 is TGCAGCTTCTACGGTGGGACTAGCGGGGTGGGGGCCTCCTACAATGAGCAGTTCTTC.

As concerns this clonotype: One end of the junction fails to match germline, which may point to a read error. The chain uses TRBV4-2 and TRBJ1-1; perhaps TRBD1 as D (6 bases). CDR1 is LGHNA and CDR2 is YNFKEQ in the germline V gene. This CDR3 has 16 amino acids. Written as DNA, the CDR3 is TGTGCTAGCAGCCCATTGGAAGGTCGGGGGGGCAATGAAGCTTTCTTT. This gives the protein CASSPLEGRGGNEAFF.